These T cell receptor beta chains were read from a single sample in a study of OX40 agonist ivuxolimab in advanced cancers. Measured with immunoSEQ multiplex PCR; TCRdb has only the in-frame clones, and not every one. Of roughly 60,000 clones detected, roughly 81% appear once; the ten largest clones hold 3%. This sample comprised CD4+ or CD8+ T cells sorted from blood, obtained in a trial of the OX40 agonist ivuxolimab. The receptors shown here come from an adult with an advanced solid tumor such as melanoma, head and neck, liver or kidney cancer. CDR3s include the opening cysteine and the closing phenylalanine or tryptophan. The order of the fields is clone size, D gene, J gene, V gene, CDR3 protein, CDR3 DNA. D genes are given only for firm matches. Clone size appears in some rows only: once, few, many, or a class for an expanded clone.

NA	TRBD1	TRBJ1-5	TRBV28	CASSLFSGGGEPQHF	TGTGCCAGCAGTTTATTTTCAGGGGGCGGTGAGCCCCAGCATTTT
NA	NA	TRBJ2-1	TRBV5-1	CASSLTRDEQFF	TGCGCCAGCAGTTTGACTAGGGATGAGCAGTTCTTC
NA	NA	TRBJ1-1	TRBV11-1	CASSWEGYDTEAFF	TGTGCCAGCAGCTGGGAAGGGTACGACACTGAAGCTTTCTTT
NA	TRBD1	TRBJ1-1	TRBV5-8	CASSTVRRTGDEAFF	TGTGCCAGCAGCACCGTCCGAAGGACAGGGGACGAAGCTTTCTTT
NA	TRBD1	TRBJ1-2	TRBV9	CASSVGGQGAKHYGYTF	TGTGCCAGCAGCGTAGGAGGACAGGGGGCGAAACACTATGGCTACACCTTC
NA	NA	TRBJ1-5	TRBV10-2	CASSEQGPNQPQHF	TGCGCCAGCAGTGAGCAGGGCCCCAATCAGCCCCAGCATTTT
NA	TRBD2	TRBJ2-3	TRBV11-2	CASSSGGRGGTDTQYF	TGTGCCAGCAGCTCAGGCGGGAGAGGTGGGACAGATACGCAGTATTTT
NA	TRBD1	TRBJ2-5	TRBV2	CASSLDRALQETQYF	TGTGCCAGCAGTTTGGACAGGGCCCTCCAAGAGACCCAGTACTTC
NA	NA	TRBJ1-6	TRBV30	CAWSVSGGMNSPLHF	TGTGCCTGGAGTGTTAGTGGGGGGATGAATTCACCCCTCCACTTT
few	NA	TRBJ2-5	TRBV5-6	CASSFPTGPQETQYF	TGTGCCAGCAGCTTCCCTACAGGGCCACAAGAGACCCAGTACTTC
NA	NA	TRBJ2-7	TRBV5-4	CASSLWGAYEQYF	TGTGCCAGCAGCTTGTGGGGGGCCTACGAGCAGTACTTC
NA	TRBD2	TRBJ2-3	TRBV4-1	CASSQALLAGGLDTQYF	TGCGCCAGCAGCCAAGCCCTTTTAGCGGGGGGCCTCGATACGCAGTATTTT
NA	TRBD2	TRBJ2-1	TRBV19	CASLAGTRGYNEQFF	TGTGCCAGTCTAGCCGGGACTAGAGGTTACAATGAGCAGTTCTTC
NA	NA	TRBJ2-3	TRBV10-3	CAISPAGDTQYF	TGTGCCATCAGTCCGGCCGGGGATACGCAGTATTTT